These 8 T cell receptor beta chains were all obtained from the same sample, sequenced in a study of T cells after somatic rescue of genetic block (TCRdb year 2020). Libraries came from the immunoSEQ multiplex PCR assay. In TCRdb, the immuneACCESS table is reduced to in-frame sequences with V and J assigned. These tables do not hold every clone; where another copy was compared, an unresolved V gene accounts for under half, and the others remain unexplained. The sample has about 67,000 clones on record, 92% of them singletons. The biggest ten clones account for approximately 3% of the sample. Sequencing was done on a sample of peripheral blood mononuclear cells (PBMCs). The receptors come from a man aged 40-49 years.

This sequence joins TRBV21-1 and TRBJ2-5; the table names TRBD2, a call not compared with the DNA. TRBV21-1 corresponds to a pseudogene. The CDR3 runs 17 residues. In DNA, the CDR3 is TGTGCCAGCAGCAAACTGGGGCGGGGACCCTTCCAAGAGACCCAGTACTTC. Its protein product is CASSKLGRGPFQETQYF.

V and J are TRBV30 and TRBJ2-3; D remains ambiguous. V was clipped by 1 base and J by 2 bases, with 10 bases between them. This CDR3 spans 14 amino acids. Germline V gene lookup returns CDR1 GTSNPN and CDR2 SVGIG (reference sequence). The CDR3 here is CAWSAFGHTDTQYF. The CDR3 DNA sequence: TGTGCCTGGAGTGCTTTTGGTCACACAGATACGCAGTATTTT.

The chain combines TRBV6-5 with TRBJ1-2; the D gene is possibly TRBD1 (5 bases). There are 15 residues in the CDR3. V lost 6 bases to trimming and J lost 3 bases, with 17 bases between them. Germline V lookup: CDR1 MNHEY, CDR2 SVGAGI. The CDR3 DNA is TGTGCCAGCAGCCCAACCGTAGGGGATCACTATGGCTACACCTTC. This codes for CASSPTVGDHYGYTF.

The chain is built from TRBV6-6 and TRBJ2-1; possibly TRBD1 for D (5 bases). The germline CDR1 and CDR2 sequences are MNHNY and SVGAGI (reference sequence). The length of the CDR3 is 13 residues. Trimming pared 8 bases from V and 3 bases from J, leaving 11 bases between. The CDR3 reads CASGSRGYNEQFF. The CDR3 DNA reads TGTGCCAGCGGCTCTAGGGGCTACAATGAGCAGTTCTTC.

The chain joins TRBV6-1 to TRBJ2-3; 10 bases map to TRBD1. CDR1 is MNHNS and CDR2 is SASEGT in the germline V gene. The junction had 5 bases not matched to a gene; V was cut back by 4 bases and J by 4 bases. CDR3 length: 15 residues. The CDR3 nucleotides read TGTGCCAGCAGTGGGGACAGGGGAGAGGCAGATACGCAGTATTTT. Translated: CASSGDRGEADTQYF.

V gene TRBV5-1 combines with J gene TRBJ2-5; D is unresolved. Germline CDR1 SGHRS, CDR2 YFSETQ. V was trimmed by 4 bases and J by 1 base, leaving 8 bases between them. This CDR3 is 13 amino acids long. As DNA, the CDR3 is TGCGCCAGCAGCAAAGCCTTCCAAGAGACCCAGTACTTC. It is translated as CASSKAFQETQYF. Full variable domain (remainder filled in from reference TRBV5-1 and TRBJ2-5): KAGVTQTPRYLIKTRGQQVTLSCSPISGHRSVSWYQQTPGQGLQFLFEYFSETQRNKGNFPGRFSGRQFSNSRSEMNVSTLELGDSALYLCASSKAFQETQYFGPGTRLLVL.

V usage is TRBV7-9 and J usage is TRBJ2-2; D is perhaps TRBD2 (6 bases). CDR3 size: 13 residues. Trimming took off 5 bases at V and 6 bases at J, with 10 bases between the two ends. The germline CDR1 and CDR2 sequences are SEHNR and FQNEAQ (reference sequence). DNA of the CDR3: TGTGCCAGCAGCCCGATAGCGGCCGGGGAGCTGTTTTTT. Translating gives CASSPIAAGELFF. The complete variable domain, with remaining parts taken from reference TRBV7-9 and TRBJ2-2, reads DTGVSQNPRHKITKRGQNVTFRCDPISEHNRLYWYRQTLGQGPEFLTYFQNEAQLEKSRLLSDRFSAERPKGSFSTLEIQRTEQGDSAMYLCASSPIAAGELFFGEGSRLTVL.

This sequence joins TRBV6-5 and TRBJ1-2, with D possibly being TRBD1 (5 bases). The CDR3 extends over 14 amino acids. CDR1 MNHEY and CDR2 SVGAGI come from the germline V gene. V dropped 2 bases and J dropped 8 bases, with 15 bases sitting between them. CDR3: CASSYGGEREGYTF. The CDR3 DNA is TGTGCCAGCAGTTACGGGGGGGAGAGGGAAGGCTACACCTTC.